These 12 T cell receptor beta chains were all obtained from the same sample, sequenced in a study of shared clonotypes between healthy human individuals. Only in-frame clones appear in the TCRdb table, and some are missing; sequencing was by immunoSEQ multiplex PCR. Among about 450,000 clones listed, 79% were seen once. The sequencing input was PBMCs. The receptors originated from a woman aged 40 to 50 in good health. Some clones in this sample may be carry-over from other donors' samples.

Comments on this clone: Sequence at one end of the junction differs from germline and may be a read error. The rearrangement joins TRBV15 to TRBJ2-7; the D is unclear. Germline V gene data show CDR1 as LNHNV and CDR2 as YYDKDF (reference sequence). This CDR3 has 12 amino acids. The CDR3 DNA follows: TGTGCCACCAGCAGAGTGGGTAATGTCGAGGACTTC. As protein: CATSRVGNVEDF.

The chain combines TRBV15 with TRBJ2-5; D is unresolved. The CDR3 has 14 residues. Per the germline V gene, CDR1 is LNHNV and CDR2 is YYDKDF (reference sequence). V gave up 1 base and J gave up 2 bases, with 8 bases separating them. The CDR3 loop reads CATSRGAVQETQYF. The CDR3 DNA sequence: TGTGCCACCAGCAGAGGTGCTGTACAAGAGACCCAGTACTTC.

The rearrangement links TRBV19 to TRBJ2-7; possibly TRBD1 for D (6 bases). The CDR3 spans 13 residues. V shed 9 bases and J shed 1 base, with 13 bases lying between them. Per the germline V gene, CDR1 is LNHDA and CDR2 is SQIVND (reference sequence). The DNA for the CDR3 is TGTGCCAGCTCCTGGGACACGTCCTACGAGCAGTACTTC. Encoded protein: CASSWDTSYEQYF.

This clone was picked up one time. The chain couples TRBV5-1 to TRBJ1-3; D remains ambiguous. The length of the CDR3 is 14 residues. Trimming stripped 0 bases from V and 5 bases from J, with 9 bases between. Germline CDR1 reads SGHRS; CDR2 reads YFSETQ. This CDR3 reads CASSLGPGRNTIYF. In DNA form, the CDR3 reads TGCGCCAGCAGCTTGGGACCGGGAAGAAACACCATATATTTT. Complete variable domain (other parts from reference TRBV5-1 and TRBJ1-3): KAGVTQTPRYLIKTRGQQVTLSCSPISGHRSVSWYQQTPGQGLQFLFEYFSETQRNKGNFPGRFSGRQFSNSRSEMNVSTLELGDSALYLCASSLGPGRNTIYFGEGSWLTVV.

The genes are TRBV28 and TRBJ2-7; 8 nucleotides line up with TRBD2. The junction had 7 bases not matched to a gene; V was cut back by 10 bases and J by 2 bases. In germline, CDR1 is MDHEN, CDR2 SYDVKM. The CDR3 is 13 amino acids. The CDR3 here is CATGLASTYEQYF. The CDR3 nucleotides are TGTGCCACCGGACTAGCATCTACCTACGAGCAGTACTTC.

J is TRBJ1-5 and V is TRBV5-5; D not certain. The germline V gene encodes CDR1 SGHKS and CDR2 YYEKEE (reference sequence). This CDR3 spans 15 amino acids. Deletions cut 2 bases from V and 5 bases from J, with 14 bases between. In DNA form, the CDR3 reads TGTGCCAGCAGCTTTAATGCAGCGAACGATCAGCCCCAGCATTTT. This encodes CASSFNAANDQPQHF.

The rearrangement uses TRBV6-4 and TRBJ1-1, with D perhaps matching TRBD1 (5 bases). This CDR3 comprises 14 residues. V lost 4 bases and J lost 5, with 14 bases in between. Germline lookup yields CDR1 MRHNA and CDR2 SNTAGT. The CDR3 here is CASSVGEGGTEAFF. The DNA for the CDR3 is TGTGCCAGCAGTGTGGGGGAAGGTGGGACTGAAGCTTTCTTT.

The rearrangement links TRBV25-1 to TRBJ2-5, with D perhaps matching TRBD1 (5 bases). Trimming pared 2 bases from V and 0 bases from J, leaving 16 bases between. This CDR3 contains 17 residues. Per germline, CDR1 MGHDK and CDR2 SYGVNS. This CDR3 reads CASSEMNQGLYQETQYF. The CDR3, as DNA: TGTGCCAGCAGTGAAATGAACCAGGGCTTGTACCAAGAGACCCAGTACTTC.

The V call is TRBV16, the J call TRBJ2-1; 8 nucleotides match TRBD1. Germline CDR1 reads KGHSY; CDR2 reads FQNENV. The CDR3 consists of 14 residues. The V and J ends lost 4 bases and 9 bases, in that order; junction bases with no gene match: 8. CDR3 sequence reads: CASSPSTGTGEQFF. CDR3 DNA: TGTGCCAGCAGCCCCTCGACAGGGACAGGTGAGCAGTTCTTC.

The chain combines TRBV5-6 with TRBJ1-5; D not certain. Germline V gene lookup returns CDR1 SGHDT and CDR2 YYEEEE. The germline V and J ends were trimmed by 1 base and 2 bases, with 4 bases remaining between them. The CDR3 contains 13 residues. CDR3 in DNA: TGTGCCAGCAGCTTGTCGCGCAATCAGCCCCAGCATTTT. Translation gives CASSLSRNQPQHF.

The genes are TRBV5-1 and TRBJ2-3; weak D call: TRBD2 (5 bases). The V and J ends lost 3 bases and 6 bases respectively, with 14 bases between them. This CDR3 is 14 amino acids long. The germline gives CDR1 SGHRS, CDR2 YFSETQ. The DNA for the CDR3 is TGCGCCAGCAGCTCCCCGGACGGAGGCGATACGCAGTATTTT. Its translation is CASSSPDGGDTQYF.

This chain connects TRBV6-5 to TRBJ1-5; D gene uncertain. The CDR3 is 14 amino acids. Germline V CDR1 and CDR2: MNHEY, SVGAGI. Between the trimmed V and J ends, which lost 0 bases and 9 bases, there was a span of 12 bases. For the CDR3, the DNA is TGTGCCAGCAGTTACTCGGCTCGGGCAGGGCCCCAGCATTTT. Translation: CASSYSARAGPQHF.